The 16 T cell receptor beta chains below all came from one sample that was sequenced in a study of CD8 T cells in ankylosing spondylitis. TCRdb ran MiXCR on the 5' RACE reads and lists one entry per CDR3 protein. The sample contains just under 350,000 distinct CDR3 sequences, approximately 14% of which appear only once. The sequenced sample consisted of blood, either unsorted or a sorted T cell fraction (not recorded which). These receptors came from a male donor with ankylosing spondylitis or in good health (not recorded which).

V is TRBV5-5 and J is TRBJ1-6; D call uncertain. Germline V lookup: CDR1 SGHKS, CDR2 YYEKEE (reference sequence). The CDR3 loop spans 14 amino acids. V was pared by 4 bases and J by 7 bases, with 12 bases between. In DNA form, the CDR3 reads TGTGCCAGCAGCCTGTACCTCAGAAATTCACCCCTCCACTTT. This translates into CASSLYLRNSPLHF.

The chain recombines TRBV15 with TRBJ2-3, with 7 bases identical to TRBD1. The CDR3 loop spans 16 amino acids. V dropped 3 bases and J dropped 2; count of bases not matched to a gene: 8. CDR1 LNHNV and CDR2 YYDKDF come from the germline V gene (reference sequence). This CDR3 is CATSSRDSINTDTQYF. As DNA, the CDR3 is TGTGCCACCAGCAGCCGGGACAGCATAAACACAGATACGCAGTATTTT.

This clonotype came up a few times. CDR3 residues: CASSLSGTGTGQETQYF. The CDR3 DNA is TGTGCCAGCTCACTATCCGGGACCGGGACAGGTCAAGAGACCCAGTACTTC. J is TRBJ2-5 and V is TRBV18; 8 nucleotides line up with TRBD1. This CDR3 is built from 17 residues. V shed 4 bases, J shed 2 bases, and the junction held 12 bases outside the gene matches. CDR1 and CDR2 from the germline V gene are KGHSH and LQKENI.

This clonotype has just a few counts. This chain uses TRBV6-2 or TRBV6-3 with TRBJ1-1; D gene ambiguous. V was trimmed by 2 bases and J by 1 base, leaving 5 bases between them. Germline-derived CDR1 and CDR2 are MNHEY and SVGEGT. This CDR3 is built from 13 residues. The CDR3 DNA follows: TGTGCCAGCAGTTACCGCTGGAACACTGAAGCTTTCTTT. Protein sequence: CASSYRWNTEAFF.

This rearrangement joins TRBV20-1 to TRBJ2-7; 11 bases align to TRBD2. Germline CDR1 is DFQATT and CDR2 is SNEGSKA (reference sequence). V was pared by 0 bases and J by 6 bases, with 7 bases of the junction left unmatched. This CDR3 has 15 residues. Written as DNA, the CDR3 is TGCAGTGCTAGAGATCGGCGACTAGCGGGATCCGAGCAGTACTTC. Translation: CSARDRRLAGSEQYF.

This clonotype was picked up a small number of times. The V and J genes are TRBV5-1 and TRBJ2-3, with 8 bases that match TRBD2. Trimming took 3 bases from V and 2 from J; bases not matched to a gene: 8. The CDR3 has 16 amino acids. Germline CDR1 SGHRS, CDR2 YFSETQ. In nucleotides, the CDR3 is TGCGCCAGCAGCTCGGCGCTAGCGGGTTCCACAGATACGCAGTATTTT. Protein: CASSSALAGSTDTQYF.

This clonotype was observed a few times. This chain uses TRBV5-1 with TRBJ2-5; 7 nucleotides line up with TRBD1. With 4 bases clipped from V and 7 bases from J, the junction kept 7 bases outside the gene matches. Germline CDR1 is SGHRS and CDR2 is YFSETQ. The CDR3 consists of 13 residues. CDR3 sequence (DNA): TGCGCCAGCAGCAAAGGACAGGAGTGGACCCAGTACTTC. Translation: CASSKGQEWTQYF.

This chain uses TRBV7-9 with TRBJ1-1; D is perhaps TRBD1 (5 bases). V was pared by 3 bases and J by 4 bases, with 9 bases between. Per germline, CDR1 SEHNR and CDR2 FQNEAQ (reference sequence). The CDR3 spans 13 residues. CDR3 sequence reads: CASSFRDPTEAFF. CDR3 DNA sequence: TGTGCCAGCAGCTTCCGGGACCCCACTGAAGCTTTCTTT.

This clonotype occurred many times. This chain connects TRBV7-9 to TRBJ2-2; D not certain. The length of the CDR3 is 17 residues. Trimming left V 4 bases short and J 0 bases short, with 15 bases between. Germline CDR1 is SEHNR and CDR2 is FQNEAQ (reference sequence). The CDR3 here is CASSSGPGSANTGELFF. As DNA, the CDR3 is TGTGCCAGCAGCTCTGGACCCGGCAGCGCGAACACCGGGGAGCTGTTTTTT.

V is TRBV7-9 and J is TRBJ2-5, with a possible D match to TRBD1 (5 bases). Germline values: CDR1 SEHNR, CDR2 FQNEAQ (reference sequence). This CDR3 spans 14 amino acids. The ends were cut back, 3 bases at V and 0 bases at J, with 8 bases in the middle. This CDR3 is CASSFTRDQETQYF. The CDR3 bases are TGTGCCAGCAGCTTCACCAGGGACCAAGAGACCCAGTACTTC.

The V and J genes are TRBV5-6 and TRBJ2-2; 7 positions agree with TRBD1. Germline CDR1 SGHDT, CDR2 YYEEEE. The CDR3 extends over 15 amino acids. Unmatched junction bases numbered 4, after V lost 5 bases and J lost 0 bases. The CDR3 DNA follows: TGTGCCAGCAGGAGGGGGACAGCGAACACCGGGGAGCTGTTTTTT. Protein product: CASRRGTANTGELFF.

The table lists this clonotype with many counts. The V and J genes are TRBV4-2 and TRBJ2-7, with 8 nucleotides matching TRBD2. The germline gives CDR1 LGHNA, CDR2 YNFKEQ. The CDR3 consists of 17 residues. V lost 0 bases and J lost 5; bases outside the gene matches: 12. The CDR3 is CASSQDIMLGAGDEQYF. The DNA for the CDR3 is TGTGCCAGCAGCCAAGATATCATGCTCGGAGCGGGGGACGAGCAGTACTTC.

The chain combines TRBV7-2 with TRBJ2-1; D not resolved. V lost 5 bases and J 0 bases, leaving 11 bases between the germline ends. Germline assignment: CDR1 SGHTA and CDR2 FQGNSA. This CDR3 spans 15 amino acids. The CDR3 bases are TGTGCCAGCAGCCACCCCGGAAGCTCCTACAATGAGCAGTTCTTC. It yields the protein CASSHPGSSYNEQFF. The full variable domain, completed using reference TRBV7-2 and TRBJ2-1, is GAGVSQSPSNKVTEKGKDVELRCDPISGHTALYWYRQSLGQGLEFLIYFQGNSAPDKSGLPSDRFSAERTGGSVSTLTIQRTQQEDSAVYLCASSHPGSSYNEQFFGPGTRLTVL.

This clonotype appeared many times. The rearrangement uses TRBV7-2 and TRBJ2-7; possible D gene TRBD1, 6 bases. CDR1 and CDR2 from the germline V gene are SGHTA and FQGNSA. Between the trimmed V and J ends, which lost 4 bases and 3 bases, there was a span of 16 bases. The CDR3 is 15 residues long. The CDR3 here is CASSSGPGADYEQYF. In DNA form, the CDR3 reads TGTGCCAGCAGCTCAGGCCCAGGGGCGGACTACGAGCAGTACTTC.

The chain couples TRBV5-1 to TRBJ2-7; perhaps TRBD2 as D (6 bases). The V and J ends lost 4 bases and 0 bases respectively, with 11 bases between them. The CDR3 is 14 amino acids. From germline, CDR1 is SGHRS and CDR2 YFSETQ. CDR3: CASSAGPSSYEQYF. DNA for the CDR3: TGCGCCAGCAGCGCGGGACCTAGCTCCTACGAGCAGTACTTC.

The V call is TRBV19, the J call TRBJ2-7; D perhaps matches TRBD2 (5 bases). Trimming cost V 1 base and J 5 bases, with 12 bases left between them. The CDR3 length is 14 residues. Germline V gives CDR1 LNHDA, CDR2 SQIVND (reference sequence). The CDR3 coding sequence is TGTGCCAGTAGTATAGTAGGGAGTAGGCACGAGCAGTACTTC. Residues: CASSIVGSRHEQYF.